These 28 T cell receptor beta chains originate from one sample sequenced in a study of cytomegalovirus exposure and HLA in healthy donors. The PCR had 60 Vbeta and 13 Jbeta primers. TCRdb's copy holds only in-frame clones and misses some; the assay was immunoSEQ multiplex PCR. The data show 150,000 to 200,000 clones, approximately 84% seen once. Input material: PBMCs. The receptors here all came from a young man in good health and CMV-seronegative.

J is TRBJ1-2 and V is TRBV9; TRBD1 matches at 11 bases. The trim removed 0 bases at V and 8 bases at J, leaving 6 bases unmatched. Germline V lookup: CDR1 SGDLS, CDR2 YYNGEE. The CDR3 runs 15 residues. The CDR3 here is CASSVARTGGGGYTF. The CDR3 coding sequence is TGTGCCAGCAGCGTAGCTAGGACAGGGGGCGGAGGCTACACCTTC.

CDR3 amino acids: CASSQEPDTGELFF. CDR3 coding DNA: TGTGCCAGCAGCCAAGAACCGGACACCGGGGAGCTGTTTTTT. V is TRBV14 and J is TRBJ2-2, with D hard to call. Germline CDR1 is SGHDN and CDR2 is FVKESK. This CDR3 contains 14 residues. Trimming pared 0 bases from V and 3 bases from J, leaving 5 bases between.

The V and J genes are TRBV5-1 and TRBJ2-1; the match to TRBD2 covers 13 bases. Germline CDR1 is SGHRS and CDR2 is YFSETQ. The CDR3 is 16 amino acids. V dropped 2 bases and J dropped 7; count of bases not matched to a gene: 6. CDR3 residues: CASSFAGTSGTNEQFF. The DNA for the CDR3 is TGCGCCAGCAGCTTTGCCGGGACTAGCGGGACGAATGAGCAGTTCTTC.

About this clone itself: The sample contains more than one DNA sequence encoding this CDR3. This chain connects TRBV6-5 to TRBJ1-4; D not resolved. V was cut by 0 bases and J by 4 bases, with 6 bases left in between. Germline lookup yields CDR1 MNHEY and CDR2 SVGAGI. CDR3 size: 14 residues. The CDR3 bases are TGTGCCAGCAGTTACTCCTCCGGTAATGAAAAACTGTTTTTT. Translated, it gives CASSYSSGNEKLFF.

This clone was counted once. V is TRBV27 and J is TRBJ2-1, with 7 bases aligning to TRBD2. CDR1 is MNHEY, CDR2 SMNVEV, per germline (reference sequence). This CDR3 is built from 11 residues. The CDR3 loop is CSLAEGNEQFF. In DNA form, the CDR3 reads TGTAGCCTAGCGGAGGGGAATGAGCAGTTCTTC.

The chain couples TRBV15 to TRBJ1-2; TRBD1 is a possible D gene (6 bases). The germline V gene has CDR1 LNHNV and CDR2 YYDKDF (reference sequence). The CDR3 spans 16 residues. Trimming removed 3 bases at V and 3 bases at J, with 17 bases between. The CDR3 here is CATSSDRLDSDYGYTF. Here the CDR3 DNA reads TGTGCCACCAGCAGCGACCGGTTGGACAGCGACTATGGCTACACCTTC.

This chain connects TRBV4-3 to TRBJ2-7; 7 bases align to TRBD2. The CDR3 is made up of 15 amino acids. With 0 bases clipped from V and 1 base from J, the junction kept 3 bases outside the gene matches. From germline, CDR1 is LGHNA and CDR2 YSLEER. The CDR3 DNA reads TGCGCCAGCAGCCAAGAACCTAGCGGATCCTACGAGCAGTACTTC. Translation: CASSQEPSGSYEQYF.

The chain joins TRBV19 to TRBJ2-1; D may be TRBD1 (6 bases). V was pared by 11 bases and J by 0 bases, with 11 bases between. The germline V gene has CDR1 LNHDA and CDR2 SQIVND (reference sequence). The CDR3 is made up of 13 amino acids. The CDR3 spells CAAGDTSYNEQFF. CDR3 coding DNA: TGTGCCGCTGGGGACACCTCCTACAATGAGCAGTTCTTC.

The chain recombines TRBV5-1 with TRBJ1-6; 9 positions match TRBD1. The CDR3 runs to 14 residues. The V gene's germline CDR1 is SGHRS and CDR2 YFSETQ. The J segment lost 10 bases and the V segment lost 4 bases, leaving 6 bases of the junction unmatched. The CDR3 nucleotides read TGCGCCAGCAGCCTAAGGACAGGGGTATCACCCCTCCACTTT. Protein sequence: CASSLRTGVSPLHF.

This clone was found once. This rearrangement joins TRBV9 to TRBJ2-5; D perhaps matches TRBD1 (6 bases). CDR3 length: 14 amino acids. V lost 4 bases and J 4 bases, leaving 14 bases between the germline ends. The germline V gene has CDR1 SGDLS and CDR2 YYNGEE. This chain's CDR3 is CASSPTGLRETQYF. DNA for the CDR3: TGTGCCAGCAGCCCCACAGGGCTGCGAGAGACCCAGTACTTC.

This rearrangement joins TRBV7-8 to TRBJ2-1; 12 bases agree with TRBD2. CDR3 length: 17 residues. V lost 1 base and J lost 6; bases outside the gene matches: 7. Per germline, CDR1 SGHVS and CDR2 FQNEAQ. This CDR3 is CASSLGRTSGTLNEQFF. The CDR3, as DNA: TGTGCCAGCAGCTTAGGGAGGACTAGCGGGACCCTCAATGAGCAGTTCTTC. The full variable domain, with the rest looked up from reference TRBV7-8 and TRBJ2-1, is GAGVSQSPRYKVAKRGQDVALRCDPISGHVSLFWYQQALGQGPEFLTYFQNEAQLDKSGLPSDRFFAERPEGSVSTLKIQRTQQEDSAVYLCASSLGRTSGTLNEQFFGPGTRLTVL.

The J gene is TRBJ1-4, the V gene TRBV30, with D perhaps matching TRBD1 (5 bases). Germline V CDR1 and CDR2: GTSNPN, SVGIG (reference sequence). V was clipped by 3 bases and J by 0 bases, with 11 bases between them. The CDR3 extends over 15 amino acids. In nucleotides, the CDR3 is TGTGCCTGGAGAAGACCGGGGGCAACTAATGAAAAACTGTTTTTT. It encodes CAWRRPGATNEKLFF.

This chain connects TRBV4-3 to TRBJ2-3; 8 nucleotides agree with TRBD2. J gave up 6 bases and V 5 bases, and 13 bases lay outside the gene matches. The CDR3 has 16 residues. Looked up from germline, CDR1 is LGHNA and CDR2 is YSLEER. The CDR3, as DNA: TGCGCCAGCAGCGCCGGAGCGGGAGAGCGTTTCGATACGCAGTATTTT. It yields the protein CASSAGAGERFDTQYF.

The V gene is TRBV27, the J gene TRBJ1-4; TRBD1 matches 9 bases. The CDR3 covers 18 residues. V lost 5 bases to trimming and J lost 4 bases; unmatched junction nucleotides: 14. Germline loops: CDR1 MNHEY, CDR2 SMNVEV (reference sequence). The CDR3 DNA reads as TGTGCCAGCAGTCATCGCGGGACAGGGACAACAGTTAATGAAAAACTGTTTTTT. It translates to CASSHRGTGTTVNEKLFF.

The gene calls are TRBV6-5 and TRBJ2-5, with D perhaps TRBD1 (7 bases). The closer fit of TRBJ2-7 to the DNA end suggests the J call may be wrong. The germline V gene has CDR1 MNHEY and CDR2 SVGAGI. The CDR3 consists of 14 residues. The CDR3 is CASSYAGGSYEQYF. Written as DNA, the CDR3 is TGTGCCAGCAGTTACGCAGGGGGGTCCTACGAGCAGTACTTC.

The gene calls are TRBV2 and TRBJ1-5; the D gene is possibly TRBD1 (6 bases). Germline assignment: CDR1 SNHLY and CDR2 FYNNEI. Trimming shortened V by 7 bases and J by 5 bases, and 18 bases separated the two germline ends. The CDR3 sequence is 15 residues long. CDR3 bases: TGTGCCAGCAATTTAGGGGGGGGAAGAGATCAGCCCCAGCATTTT. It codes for CASNLGGGRDQPQHF.

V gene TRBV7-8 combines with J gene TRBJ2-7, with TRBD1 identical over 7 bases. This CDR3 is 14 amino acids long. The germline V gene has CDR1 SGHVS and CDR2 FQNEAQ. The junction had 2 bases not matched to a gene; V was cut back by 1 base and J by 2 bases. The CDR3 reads CASSLGGQPYEQYF. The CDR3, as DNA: TGTGCCAGCAGCTTAGGGGGACAGCCCTACGAGCAGTACTTC.

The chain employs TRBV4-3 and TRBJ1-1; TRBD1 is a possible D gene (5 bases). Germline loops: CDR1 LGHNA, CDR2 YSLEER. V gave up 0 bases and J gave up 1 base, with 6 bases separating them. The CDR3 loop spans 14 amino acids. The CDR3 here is CASSQDQGNTEAFF. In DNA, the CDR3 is TGCGCCAGCAGCCAAGACCAGGGGAACACTGAAGCTTTCTTT.

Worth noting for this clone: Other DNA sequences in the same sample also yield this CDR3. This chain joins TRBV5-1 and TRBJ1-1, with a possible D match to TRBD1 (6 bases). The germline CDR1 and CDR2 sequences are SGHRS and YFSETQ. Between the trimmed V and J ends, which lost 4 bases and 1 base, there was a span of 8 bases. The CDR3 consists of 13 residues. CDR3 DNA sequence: TGCGCCAGCAGCCTGACAGGGAACACTGAAGCTTTCTTT. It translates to CASSLTGNTEAFF.

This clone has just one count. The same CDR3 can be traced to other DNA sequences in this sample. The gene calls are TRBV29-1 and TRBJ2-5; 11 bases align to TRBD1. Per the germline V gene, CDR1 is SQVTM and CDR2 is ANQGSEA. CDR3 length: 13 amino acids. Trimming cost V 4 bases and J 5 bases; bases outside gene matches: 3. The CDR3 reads CSVGTGGIETQYF. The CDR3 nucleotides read TGCAGCGTTGGGACAGGGGGCATTGAGACCCAGTACTTC.

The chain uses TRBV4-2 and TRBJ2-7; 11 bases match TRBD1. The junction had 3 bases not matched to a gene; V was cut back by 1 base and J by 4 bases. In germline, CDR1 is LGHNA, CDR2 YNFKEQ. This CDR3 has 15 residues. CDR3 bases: TGTGCCAGCAGCCAAGCCGGGACAGGGGGATACGAGCAGTACTTC. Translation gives CASSQAGTGGYEQYF.

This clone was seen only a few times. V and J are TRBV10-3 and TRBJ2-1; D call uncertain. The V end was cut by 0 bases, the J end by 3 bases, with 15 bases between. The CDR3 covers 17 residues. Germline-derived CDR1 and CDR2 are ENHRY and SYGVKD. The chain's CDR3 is CAISESMASGDYNEQFF. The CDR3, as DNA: TGTGCCATCAGTGAGTCGATGGCCTCGGGTGACTACAATGAGCAGTTCTTC.

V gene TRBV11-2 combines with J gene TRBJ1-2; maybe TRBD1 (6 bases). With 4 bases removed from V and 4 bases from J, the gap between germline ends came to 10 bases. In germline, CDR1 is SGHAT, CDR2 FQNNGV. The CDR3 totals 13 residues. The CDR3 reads CASSSSGVYGYTF. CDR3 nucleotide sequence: TGTGCCAGCAGCTCTTCAGGGGTCTATGGCTACACCTTC.

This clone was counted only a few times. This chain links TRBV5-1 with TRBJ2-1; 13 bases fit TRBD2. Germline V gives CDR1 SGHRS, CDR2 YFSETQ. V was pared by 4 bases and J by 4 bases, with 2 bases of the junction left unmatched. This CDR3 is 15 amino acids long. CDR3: CASSPGLAGYNEQFF. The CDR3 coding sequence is TGCGCCAGCAGCCCGGGACTAGCGGGGTACAATGAGCAGTTCTTC.

Written as DNA, the CDR3 is TGTGCCAGCAAACCGGCGGGGGGAAGTTATGGCACAGATACGCAGTATTTT. This translates into CASKPAGGSYGTDTQYF. The chain is built from TRBV5-4 and TRBJ2-3, with 8 nucleotides matching TRBD2. Per germline, CDR1 SGHNT and CDR2 YYREEE (reference sequence). V lost 6 bases to trimming and J lost 1 base; unmatched junction nucleotides: 13. This CDR3 is 17 amino acids long.

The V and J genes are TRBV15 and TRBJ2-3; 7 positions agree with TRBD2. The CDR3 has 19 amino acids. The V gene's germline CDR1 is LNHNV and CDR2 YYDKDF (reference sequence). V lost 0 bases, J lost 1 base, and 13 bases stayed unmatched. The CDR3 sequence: CATSRDPPGRVTRTDTQYF. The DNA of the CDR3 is TGTGCCACCAGCAGAGATCCCCCAGGGAGGGTGACACGCACAGATACGCAGTATTTT.

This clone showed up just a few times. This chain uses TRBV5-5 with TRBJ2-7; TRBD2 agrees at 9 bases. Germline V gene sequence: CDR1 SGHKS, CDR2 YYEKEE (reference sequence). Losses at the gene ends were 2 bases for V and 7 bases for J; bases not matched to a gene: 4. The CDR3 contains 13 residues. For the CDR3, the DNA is TGTGCCAGCAGCTTAAACGGACTAGCGGAGCAGTACTTC. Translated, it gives CASSLNGLAEQYF.

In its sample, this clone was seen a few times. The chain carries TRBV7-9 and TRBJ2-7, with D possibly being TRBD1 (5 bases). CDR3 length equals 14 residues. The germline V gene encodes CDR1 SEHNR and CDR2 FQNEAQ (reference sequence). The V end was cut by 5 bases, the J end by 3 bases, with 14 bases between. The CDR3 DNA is TGTGCCAGCAGCCCAGGGTTTCAAAGCTACGAGCAGTACTTC. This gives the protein CASSPGFQSYEQYF.